This T cell receptor (beta chain) is from a study of response to subunit inactivated influenza vaccine. Study-level points and caveats: Each seasonal influenza vaccination recruits few new T cells, the authors suggested.

V shed 0 bases and J shed 6 bases, with 15 bases lying between them. CDR3 length: 16 amino acids. Germline loops: CDR1 LGHNA, CDR2 YSLEER. TCRdb ran MiXCR on the RT-PCR reads and lists one entry per CDR3 protein. The sample shows roughly 500,000 distinct CDR3 sequences, 25% of them seen only once. This clonotype has more than one count but fewer than ten. Its matching antigen is unknown. The chain uses TRBV4-3 and TRBJ2-1, with D possibly TRBD2 on 5 matching bases. The receptor was derived from a middle-aged man who received an inactivated influenza vaccine. The sequences come from CD4+ T cells sorted from PBMCs, collected 4 to 6 days after vaccination. The CDR3 protein is CASSQDHLAGVNEQFF. CDR3 DNA: TGCGCCAGCAGCCAAGATCACCTAGCCGGGGTCAATGAGCAGTTCTTC.